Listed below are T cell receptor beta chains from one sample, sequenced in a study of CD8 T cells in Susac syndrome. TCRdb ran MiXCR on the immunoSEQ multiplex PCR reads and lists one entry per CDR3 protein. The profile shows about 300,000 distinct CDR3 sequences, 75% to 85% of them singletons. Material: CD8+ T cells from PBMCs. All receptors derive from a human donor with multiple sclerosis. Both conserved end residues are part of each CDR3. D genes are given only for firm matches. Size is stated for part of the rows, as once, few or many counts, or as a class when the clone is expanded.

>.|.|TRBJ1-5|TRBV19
TGTGCCAGTAGTATAGGCGGTACCCAGCATTTT
CASSIGGTQHF
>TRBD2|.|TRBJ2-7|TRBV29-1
TGCAGCGTTCAGGGCCGCGGGGGAACGGCATACGAGCAGTACTTC
CSVQGRGGTAYEQYF
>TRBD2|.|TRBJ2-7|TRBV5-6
TGTGCCAGCAGCCCGGAAATAGCGGGAGGGGCGGGGGAGCAGTACTTC
CASSPEIAGGAGEQYF
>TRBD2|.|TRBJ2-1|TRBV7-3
TGTGCCAGCAGTCAAACGGGACTAGCGGGAGACGTTGAGCAGTTCTTC
CASSQTGLAGDVEQFF
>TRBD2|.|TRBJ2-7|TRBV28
TGTGCCAGCAGTTTGGCACTAGCGACCTACGAGCAGTACTTC
CASSLALATYEQYF
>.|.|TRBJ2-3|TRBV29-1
TGCAGCTTTGGGGGCCGCTCTAGCACAGATACGCAGTATTTT
CSFGGRSSTDTQYF
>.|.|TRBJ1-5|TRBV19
TGTGCCAGTAGTCGGGGTCCCAATCAGCCCCAGCATTTT
CASSRGPNQPQHF
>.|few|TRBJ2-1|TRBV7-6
TGTGCCAGCAGCCTACCCTTAGCGGTAATAGGCCCCAATGAGCAGTTCTTC
CASSLPLAVIGPNEQFF
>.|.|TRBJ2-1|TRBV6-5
TGTGCCAGCAGCCGCCAAACTAGTTCCAATGAGCAGTTCTTC
CASSRQTSSNEQFF
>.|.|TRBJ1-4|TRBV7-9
TGTGCCAGCAGCCCTTGGCTTGGGCAGGATGAAAAACTGTTTTTT
CASSPWLGQDEKLFF
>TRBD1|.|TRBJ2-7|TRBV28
TGTGCCAGCAGTTTAGGTGACAGGGAAACTGTCGAGCAGTACTTC
CASSLGDRETVEQYF
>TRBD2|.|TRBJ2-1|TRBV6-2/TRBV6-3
TGTGCCAGCAGTGGGTCGGGAGGACTAGCGGGGTACAATGAGCAGTTCTTC
CASSGSGGLAGYNEQFF
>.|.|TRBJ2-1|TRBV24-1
TGTGCCACCAGTGCCCGGACGGAGGGGGATGAGCAGTTCTTC
CATSARTEGDEQFF
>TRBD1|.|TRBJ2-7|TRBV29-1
TGCAGCGTTGAGACAGGGGCGGACGAGCAGTACTTC
CSVETGADEQYF
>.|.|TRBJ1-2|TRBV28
TGTGCCAGCAGTCTCCGCCAGGTTTTTTTCTATGGCTACACCTTC
CASSLRQVFFYGYTF
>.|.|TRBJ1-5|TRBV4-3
TGCGCCAGCAGCCAAGATCGGCAGATCAATCAGCCCCAGCATTTT
CASSQDRQINQPQHF
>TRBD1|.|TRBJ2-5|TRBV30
TGTGCCTGGATAGGTGGACAGGGGGCTGTGGAGACCCAGTACTTC
CAWIGGQGAVETQYF
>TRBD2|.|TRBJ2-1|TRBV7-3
TGTGCCAGCAGCTTACTGATAGCGGGAGGTTTCGATGAGCAGTTCTTC
CASSLLIAGGFDEQFF
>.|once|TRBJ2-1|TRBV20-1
TGCAGTGCAGGGAGTCTAGCGAATACCTGCAATGAGCAGTTCTTC
CSAGSLANTCNEQFF
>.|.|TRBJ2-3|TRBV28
TGTGCCAGCAGTTTAGCGAGCCGGAATAAAATTGCTGGCACAGATACGCAGTATTTT
CASSLASRNKIAGTDTQYF
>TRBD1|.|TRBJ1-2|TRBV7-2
TGTGCCAGCAGGGGAGCCCCCAGGACAGGGGGCTTCTATGGCTACACCTTC
CASRGAPRTGGFYGYTF
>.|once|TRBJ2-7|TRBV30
TGTGCCTGGAGCGGTCCTAGGCAGGGTGGTTACGAGCAGTACTTC
CAWSGPRQGGYEQYF
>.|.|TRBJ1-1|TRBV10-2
TGCGCCAGCAGTGAGTCTGGAGCGAACACTGAAGCTTTCTTT
CASSESGANTEAFF
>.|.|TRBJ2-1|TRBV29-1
TGCAGCGCCCCACGGGCCGGTCCGGATGAGCAGTTCTTC
CSAPRAGPDEQFF
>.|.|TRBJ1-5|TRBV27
TGTGCCAGCAGTTATGGGGTCGGGCAGCCCCAGCATTTT
CASSYGVGQPQHF
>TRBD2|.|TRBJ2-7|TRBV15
TGTGCCACCGCCTCGGAGGAACCCGGGGGGAGGGAGCAGTACTTC
CATASEEPGGREQYF
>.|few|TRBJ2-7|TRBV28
TGTGCCACGTCGTCCGGGACGGACTCCTACGAGCAGTACTTC
CATSSGTDSYEQYF
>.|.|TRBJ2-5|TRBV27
TGTGCCAGCAGTTTACCTAGAACAGGGCCCCGAGAGACCCAGTACTTC
CASSLPRTGPRETQYF
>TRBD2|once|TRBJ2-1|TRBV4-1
TGCGCCAGCAGCCAAGACGCTAGCGGATACAATGAGCAGTTCTTC
CASSQDASGYNEQFF
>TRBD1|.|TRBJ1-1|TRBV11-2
TGTGCCAGCAGCTCGCGGGACAGGGGGTTCTTT
CASSSRDRGFF
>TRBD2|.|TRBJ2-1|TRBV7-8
TGTGCCAGCAGCCGGGGACTAGCGGGAGGGCCCTCCTACAATGAGCAGTTCTTC
CASSRGLAGGPSYNEQFF
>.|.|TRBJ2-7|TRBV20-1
TGCAGTGCTAGGTGGGCAGGGTTGGAGCAGTACTTC
CSARWAGLEQYF
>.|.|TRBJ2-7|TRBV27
TGTGCCAGCAGTTTAGGGCAGGTCTCCTACGAGCAGTACTTC
CASSLGQVSYEQYF
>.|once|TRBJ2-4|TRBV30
TGTGCCTGGAGTTTTTGGGGGGCCAAAAACATTCAGTACTTC
CAWSFWGAKNIQYF
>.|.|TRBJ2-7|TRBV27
TGTGCCAGCAGCTTAACTAGCCCCTACGAGCAGTACTTC
CASSLTSPYEQYF
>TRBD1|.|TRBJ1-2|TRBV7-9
TGTGCCAGCAGCTCGGCCCGGGACAGGGGGCCGAGTGGCTACACCTTC
CASSSARDRGPSGYTF
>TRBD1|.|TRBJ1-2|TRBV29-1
TGCAGCGTTCGACAGGGGTCCGTTGGCTACACCTTC
CSVRQGSVGYTF
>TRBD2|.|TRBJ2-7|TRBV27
TGTGCCAGCAGTTCCCCGACTAGCGGGAGTTTCTACGAGCAGTACTTC
CASSSPTSGSFYEQYF
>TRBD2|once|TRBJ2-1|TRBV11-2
TGTGCCAGCAGCGATCGACTAGCGGGAGGGCCGGTCCATGAGCAGTTCTTC
CASSDRLAGGPVHEQFF
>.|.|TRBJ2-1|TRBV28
TGTGCCAGCAGTTCATGGACAGATAACTCACGCAATGAGCAGTTCTTC
CASSSWTDNSRNEQFF
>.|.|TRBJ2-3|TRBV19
TGTGCCAGTAGTGGACTTTACTCCGCAGATACGCAGTATTTT
CASSGLYSADTQYF
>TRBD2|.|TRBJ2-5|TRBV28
TGTGCCAGCACCCTTGGGCCTAGCGGGAGGGAGACCCAGTACTTC
CASTLGPSGRETQYF
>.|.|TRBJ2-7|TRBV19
TGTGCCAGTAGTTTTGGAACAGGCTACGAGCAGTACTTC
CASSFGTGYEQYF
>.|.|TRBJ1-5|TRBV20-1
TGCAGTGCTAGAGATTGGAAAGGGGGCAATCAGCCCCAGCATTTT
CSARDWKGGNQPQHF
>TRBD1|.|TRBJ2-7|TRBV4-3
TGCGCCAGCAGCCAAGAATGGAAAACAGGGGGTTACTACGAGCAGTACTTC
CASSQEWKTGGYYEQYF
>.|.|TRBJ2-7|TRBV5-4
TGTGCCAGCAGCTTAACAGCTTCCGAGCAGTACTTC
CASSLTASEQYF
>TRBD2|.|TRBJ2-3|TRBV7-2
TGTGCCAGCAGCGAGCGCAGGCGGGGGGCGCAGTATTTT
CASSERRRGAQYF